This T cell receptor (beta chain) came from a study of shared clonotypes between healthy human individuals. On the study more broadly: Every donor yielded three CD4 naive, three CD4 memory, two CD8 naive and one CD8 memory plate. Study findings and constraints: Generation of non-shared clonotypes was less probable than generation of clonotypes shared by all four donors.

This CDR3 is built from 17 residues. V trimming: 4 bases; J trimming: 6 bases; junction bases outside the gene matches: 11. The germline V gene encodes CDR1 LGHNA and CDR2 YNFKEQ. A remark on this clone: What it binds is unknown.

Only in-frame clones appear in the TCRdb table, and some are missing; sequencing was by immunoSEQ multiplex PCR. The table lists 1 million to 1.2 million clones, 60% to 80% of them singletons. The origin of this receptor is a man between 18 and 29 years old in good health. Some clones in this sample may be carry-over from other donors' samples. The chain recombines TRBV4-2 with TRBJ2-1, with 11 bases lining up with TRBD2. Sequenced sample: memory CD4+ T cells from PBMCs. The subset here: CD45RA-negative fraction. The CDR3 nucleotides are TGTGCCAGCAGCCCGCCAGTTCAGGGACTAGCGGCCAATGAGCAGTTCTTC. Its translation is CASSPPVQGLAANEQFF.